Listed below are T cell receptor beta chains from one sample, sequenced in a study of PD-1 blockade in classical Hodgkin lymphoma. Sequenced by immunoSEQ multiplex PCR; TCRdb stores in-frame clones only, minus some. The sample lists tens of thousands of clones; roughly 78% were seen once. This material consisted of peripheral blood mononuclear cells (PBMCs), taken at baseline. Every receptor here comes from a human donor with classical Hodgkin lymphoma. Both conserved end residues are trimmed from each CDR3. The D gene is left open where the match is weak.

V gene	J gene	D gene	CDR3 protein
TRBV29-1	TRBJ2-7	TRBD2	SVEVVGGGGSYEQY
TRBV6-5	TRBJ1-5	.	ASSYNVRENNQPQH
TRBV4-1	TRBJ1-1	.	ASSQEGQNTEAF
TRBV19	TRBJ2-3	TRBD1	ASSTPGTGSTDTQY
TRBV6-1	TRBJ1-4	TRBD1	ASSRQGSTNEKLF
TRBV27	TRBJ1-5	.	ASSWTGHLSNQPQH
TRBV2	TRBJ2-5	.	ASSQMGGFQETQY
TRBV6-6	TRBJ2-4	.	ASSPRDIQY
TRBV10-3	TRBJ2-3	TRBD2	AIKPLAGGTDTQY
TRBV5-1	TRBJ2-1	.	ASSWDTRNNEQF
TRBV19	TRBJ2-5	TRBD2	ASSPRPSGVETQY
TRBV7-8	TRBJ2-7	.	ASSLARVGTSYEQY
TRBV27	TRBJ2-1	.	ASSSSGRFHNEQF
TRBV10-3	TRBJ1-2	TRBD1	AISEHAGTAYGYT
TRBV5-4	TRBJ1-2	.	ASSLGFSATNYGYT
TRBV4-3	TRBJ2-5	TRBD2	ASSLEDGGEVTQY
TRBV18	TRBJ2-7	TRBD1	ASSPRGQGASYEQY
TRBV19	TRBJ1-5	.	ASSTRQADNQPQH